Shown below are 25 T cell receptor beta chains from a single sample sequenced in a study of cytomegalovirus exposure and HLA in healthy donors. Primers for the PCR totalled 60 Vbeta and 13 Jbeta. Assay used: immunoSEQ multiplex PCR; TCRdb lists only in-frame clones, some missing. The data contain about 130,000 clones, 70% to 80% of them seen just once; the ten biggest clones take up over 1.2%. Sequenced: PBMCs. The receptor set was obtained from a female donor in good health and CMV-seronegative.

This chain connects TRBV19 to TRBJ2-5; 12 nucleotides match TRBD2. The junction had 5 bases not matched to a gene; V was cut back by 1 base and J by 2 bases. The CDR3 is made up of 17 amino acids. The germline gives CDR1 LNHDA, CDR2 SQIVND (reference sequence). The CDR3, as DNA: TGTGCCAGTAGTATAGTGGGCCTAGCGGGAGGGCAAGAGACCCAGTACTTC. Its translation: CASSIVGLAGGQETQYF.

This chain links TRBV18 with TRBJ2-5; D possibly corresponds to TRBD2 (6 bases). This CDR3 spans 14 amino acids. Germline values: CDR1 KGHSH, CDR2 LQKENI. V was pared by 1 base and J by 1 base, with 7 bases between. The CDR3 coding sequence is TGTGCCAGCTCACCACTAGCGGTCCAAGAGACCCAGTACTTC. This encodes CASSPLAVQETQYF.

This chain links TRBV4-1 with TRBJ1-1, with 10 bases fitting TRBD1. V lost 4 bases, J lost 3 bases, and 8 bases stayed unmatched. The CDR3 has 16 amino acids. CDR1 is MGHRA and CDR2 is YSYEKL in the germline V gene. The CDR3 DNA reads TGCGCCAGCAGCCGGACAGGGGGGGAGGTGGACACTGAAGCTTTCTTT. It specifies CASSRTGGEVDTEAFF.

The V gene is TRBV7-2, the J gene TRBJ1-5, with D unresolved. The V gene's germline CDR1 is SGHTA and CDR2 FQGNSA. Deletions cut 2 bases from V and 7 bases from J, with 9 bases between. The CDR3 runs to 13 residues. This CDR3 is CASSLTTRQPQHF. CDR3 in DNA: TGTGCCAGCAGCTTAACCACCCGGCAGCCCCAGCATTTT.

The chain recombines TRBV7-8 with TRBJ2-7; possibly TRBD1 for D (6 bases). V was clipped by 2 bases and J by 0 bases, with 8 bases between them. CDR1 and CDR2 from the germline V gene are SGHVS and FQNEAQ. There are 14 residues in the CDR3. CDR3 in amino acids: CASSLTGYSYEQYF. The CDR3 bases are TGTGCCAGCAGCTTAACAGGGTACTCCTACGAGCAGTACTTC.

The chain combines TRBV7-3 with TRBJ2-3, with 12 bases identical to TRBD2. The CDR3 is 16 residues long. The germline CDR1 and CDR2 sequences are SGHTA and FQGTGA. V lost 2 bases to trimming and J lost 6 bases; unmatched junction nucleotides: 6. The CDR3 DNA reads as TGTGCCAGCAGCTTACGACTAGCGGGAGTGGGGGATACGCAGTATTTT. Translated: CASSLRLAGVGDTQYF. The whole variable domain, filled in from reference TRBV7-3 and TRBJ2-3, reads GAGVSQTPSNKVTEKGKYVELRCDPISGHTALYWYRQSLGQGPEFLIYFQGTGAADDSGLPNDRFFAVRPEGSVSTLKIQRTERGDSAVYLCASSLRLAGVGDTQYFGPGTRLTVL.

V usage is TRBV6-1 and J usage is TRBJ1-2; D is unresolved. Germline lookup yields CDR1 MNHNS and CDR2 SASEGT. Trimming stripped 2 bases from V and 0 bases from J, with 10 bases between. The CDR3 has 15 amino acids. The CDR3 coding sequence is TGTGCCAGCAGTGAACGGGATCGAACTAACTATGGCTACACCTTC. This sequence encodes CASSERDRTNYGYTF.

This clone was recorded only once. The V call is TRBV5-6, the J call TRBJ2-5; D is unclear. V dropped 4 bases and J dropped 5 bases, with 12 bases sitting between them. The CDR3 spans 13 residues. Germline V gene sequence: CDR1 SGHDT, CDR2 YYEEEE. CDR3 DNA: TGTGCCAGCAGCCCCGAGGCATGGGAGACCCAGTACTTC. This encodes CASSPEAWETQYF.

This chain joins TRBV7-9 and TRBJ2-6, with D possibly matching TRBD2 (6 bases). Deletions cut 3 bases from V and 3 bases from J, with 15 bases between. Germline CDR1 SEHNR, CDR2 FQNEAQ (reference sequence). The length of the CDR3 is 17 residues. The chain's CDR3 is CASSFYSGGYGANVLTF. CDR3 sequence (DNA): TGTGCCAGCAGCTTTTATTCTGGGGGGTATGGGGCCAACGTCCTGACTTTC.

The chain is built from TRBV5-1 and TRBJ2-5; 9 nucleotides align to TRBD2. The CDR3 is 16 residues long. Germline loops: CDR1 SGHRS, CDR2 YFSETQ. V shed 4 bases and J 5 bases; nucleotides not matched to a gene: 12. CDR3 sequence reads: CASSPMTSGGQETQYF. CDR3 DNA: TGCGCCAGCAGCCCCATGACTAGCGGAGGTCAGGAGACCCAGTACTTC. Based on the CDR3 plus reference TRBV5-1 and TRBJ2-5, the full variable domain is KAGVTQTPRYLIKTRGQQVTLSCSPISGHRSVSWYQQTPGQGLQFLFEYFSETQRNKGNFPGRFSGRQFSNSRSEMNVSTLELGDSALYLCASSPMTSGGQETQYFGPGTRLLVL.

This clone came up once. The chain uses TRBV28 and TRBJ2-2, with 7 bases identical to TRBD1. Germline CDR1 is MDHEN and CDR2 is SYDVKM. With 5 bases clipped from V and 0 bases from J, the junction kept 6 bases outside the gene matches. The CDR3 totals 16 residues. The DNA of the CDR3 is TGTGCCAGCAGTAGAACAGGGGTCGCGAACACCGGGGAGCTGTTTTTT. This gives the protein CASSRTGVANTGELFF.

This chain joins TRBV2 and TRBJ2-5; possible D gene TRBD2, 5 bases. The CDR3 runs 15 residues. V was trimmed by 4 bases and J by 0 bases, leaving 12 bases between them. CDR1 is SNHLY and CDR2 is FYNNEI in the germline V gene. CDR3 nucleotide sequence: TGTGCCAGCAGTGCCGGGCCGGGAAACCAAGAGACCCAGTACTTC. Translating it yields CASSAGPGNQETQYF.

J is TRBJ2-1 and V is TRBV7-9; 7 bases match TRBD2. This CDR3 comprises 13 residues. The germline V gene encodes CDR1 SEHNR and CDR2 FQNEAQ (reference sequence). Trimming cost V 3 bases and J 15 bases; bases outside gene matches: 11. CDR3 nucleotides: TGTGCCAGCAGCTTGGGGCAGCGGGACCAACCGTTCTTC. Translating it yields CASSLGQRDQPFF.

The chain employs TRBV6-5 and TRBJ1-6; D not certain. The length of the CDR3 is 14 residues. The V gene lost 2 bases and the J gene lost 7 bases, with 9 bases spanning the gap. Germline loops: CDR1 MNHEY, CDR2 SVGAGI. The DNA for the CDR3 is TGTGCCAGCAGTTACGCGTCGAGGAATTCACCCCTCCACTTT. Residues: CASSYASRNSPLHF.

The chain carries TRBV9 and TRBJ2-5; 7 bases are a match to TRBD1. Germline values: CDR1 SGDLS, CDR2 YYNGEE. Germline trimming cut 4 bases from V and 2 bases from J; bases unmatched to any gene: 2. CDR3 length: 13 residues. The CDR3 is CASSRQGQETQYF. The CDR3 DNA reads TGTGCCAGCAGCCGACAGGGTCAAGAGACCCAGTACTTC.

The DNA for the CDR3 is TGTGCCAGCAGCTTAGAGAGACAGGGGCCAGGCGAGCAGTACTTC. The encoded protein is CASSLERQGPGEQYF. The chain combines TRBV7-2 with TRBJ2-7, with 8 bases fitting TRBD1. The J segment lost 6 bases and the V segment lost 1 base, leaving 8 bases of the junction unmatched. The germline gives CDR1 SGHTA, CDR2 FQGNSA. The CDR3 is made up of 15 amino acids.

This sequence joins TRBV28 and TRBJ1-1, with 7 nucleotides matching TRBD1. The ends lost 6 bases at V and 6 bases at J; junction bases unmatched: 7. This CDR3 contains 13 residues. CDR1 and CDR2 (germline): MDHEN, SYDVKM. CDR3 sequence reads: CASSTQGKAEAFF. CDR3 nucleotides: TGTGCCAGCAGCACACAGGGGAAAGCTGAAGCTTTCTTT.

The CDR3 is CALTGEYF. CDR3 sequence (DNA): TGTGCCTTGACAGGGGAGTACTTC. V usage is TRBV30 and J usage is TRBJ2-7; 8 nucleotides agree with TRBD1. The germline CDR1 and CDR2 sequences are GTSNPN and SVGIG (reference sequence). Trimming removed 7 bases from V and 11 bases from J; junction bases left unmatched: 1. The CDR3 has 8 amino acids.

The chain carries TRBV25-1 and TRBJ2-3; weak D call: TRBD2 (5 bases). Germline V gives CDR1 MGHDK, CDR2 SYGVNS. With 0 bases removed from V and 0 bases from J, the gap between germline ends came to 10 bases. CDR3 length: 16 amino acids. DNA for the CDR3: TGTGCCAGCAGTGAATACTGGACTTTTAGCACAGATACGCAGTATTTT. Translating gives CASSEYWTFSTDTQYF.

CDR3 sequence reads: CATEGGRPNTGELFF. CDR3 DNA sequence: TGTGCCACCGAAGGGGGCCGCCCGAACACCGGGGAGCTGTTTTTT. This chain links TRBV2 with TRBJ2-2, with 7 bases lining up with TRBD1. V gave up 10 bases and J gave up 0 bases; unmatched junction bases: 8. The CDR3 is made up of 15 amino acids. Per germline, CDR1 SNHLY and CDR2 FYNNEI.

The CDR3 loop is CASSQSGGSNQPQHF. Written as DNA, the CDR3 is TGCGCCAGCAGCCAATCCGGGGGAAGCAATCAGCCCCAGCATTTT. This sequence joins TRBV4-1 and TRBJ1-5, with D tentatively TRBD1 (5 bases). The CDR3 extends over 15 amino acids. Per germline, CDR1 MGHRA and CDR2 YSYEKL. The V and J ends lost 2 bases and 1 base respectively, with 9 bases between them.

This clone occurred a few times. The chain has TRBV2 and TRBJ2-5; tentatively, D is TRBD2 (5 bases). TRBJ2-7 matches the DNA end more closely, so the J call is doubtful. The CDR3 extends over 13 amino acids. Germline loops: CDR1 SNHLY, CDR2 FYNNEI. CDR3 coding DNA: TGTGCCAGCAGCCCCACTAGATCCTACGAGCAGTACTTC. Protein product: CASSPTRSYEQYF.

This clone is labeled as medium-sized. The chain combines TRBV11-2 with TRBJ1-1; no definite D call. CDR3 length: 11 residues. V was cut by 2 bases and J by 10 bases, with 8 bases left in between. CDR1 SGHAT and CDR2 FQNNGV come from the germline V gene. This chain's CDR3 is CASSLNEGAFF. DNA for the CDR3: TGTGCCAGCAGCTTAAACGAGGGAGCTTTCTTT.

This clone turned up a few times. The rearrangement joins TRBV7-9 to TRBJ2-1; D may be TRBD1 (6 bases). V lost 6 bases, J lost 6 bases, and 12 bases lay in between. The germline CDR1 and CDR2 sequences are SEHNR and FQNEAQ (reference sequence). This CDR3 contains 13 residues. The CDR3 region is CASSLRQANEQFF. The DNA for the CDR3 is TGTGCCAGCAGTCTAAGACAGGCCAATGAGCAGTTCTTC.

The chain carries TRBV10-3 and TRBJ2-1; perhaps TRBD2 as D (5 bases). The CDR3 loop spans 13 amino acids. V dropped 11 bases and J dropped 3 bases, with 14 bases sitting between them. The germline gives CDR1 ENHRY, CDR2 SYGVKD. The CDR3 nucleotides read TGTGCCCACGCGAGCGGAGGCTACAATGAGCAGTTCTTC. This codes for CAHASGGYNEQFF.